This record looks at one T cell receptor (beta chain) sequence and its context. No antigen is known for it. The sample comes from a study of T cell repertoires in cytomegalovirus infection. Study-level findings and limits: Dominant in the ex vivo response were TCR beta clonotypes restricted by HLA-C and specific for CMV.

V trimming: 6 bases; J trimming: 5 bases; junction bases outside the gene matches: 12. The CDR3 runs 15 residues. Germline V gives CDR1 LNHDA, CDR2 SQIVND (reference sequence). One entry per CDR3 protein, called by TCRdb with MiXCR from the reads. The sample holds roughly 920,000 distinct CDR3 sequences, under 40% seen once. The sequence was collected from a human donor in good health (CMV status not recorded). Some clones in this sample may be carry-over from other donors' samples. This specimen consisted of cultured CD8+ T cells from PBMCs, obtained from culture after CMV antigen stimulation. V gene TRBV19 combines with J gene TRBJ2-5; 7 nucleotides agree with TRBD1. The CDR3 region is CASRSYRGGQETQYF. The DNA for the CDR3 is TGTGCCAGTAGAAGTTACAGGGGTGGGCAGGAGACCCAGTACTTC.